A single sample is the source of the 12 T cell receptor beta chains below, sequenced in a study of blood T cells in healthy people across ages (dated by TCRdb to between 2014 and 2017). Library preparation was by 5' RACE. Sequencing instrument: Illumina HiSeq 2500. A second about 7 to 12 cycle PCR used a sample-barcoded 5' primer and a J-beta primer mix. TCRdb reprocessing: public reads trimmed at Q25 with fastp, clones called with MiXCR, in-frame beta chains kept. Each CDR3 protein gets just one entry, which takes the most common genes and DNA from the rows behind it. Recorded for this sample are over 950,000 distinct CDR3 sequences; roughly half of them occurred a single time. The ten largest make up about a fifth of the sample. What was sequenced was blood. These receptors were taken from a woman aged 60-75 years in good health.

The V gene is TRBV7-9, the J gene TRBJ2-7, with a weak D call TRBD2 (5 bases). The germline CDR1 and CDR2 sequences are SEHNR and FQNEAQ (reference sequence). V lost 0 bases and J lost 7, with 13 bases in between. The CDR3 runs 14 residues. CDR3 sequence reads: CASSLARELDEQYF. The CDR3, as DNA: TGTGCCAGCAGCTTAGCGAGGGAGTTGGATGAGCAGTACTTC.

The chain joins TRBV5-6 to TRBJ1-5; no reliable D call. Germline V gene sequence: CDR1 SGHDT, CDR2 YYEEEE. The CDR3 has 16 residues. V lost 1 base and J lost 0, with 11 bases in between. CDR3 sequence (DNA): TGTGCCAGCAGCTTGTTCAGAAGGGATAGCAATCAGCCCCAGCATTTT. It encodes CASSLFRRDSNQPQHF.

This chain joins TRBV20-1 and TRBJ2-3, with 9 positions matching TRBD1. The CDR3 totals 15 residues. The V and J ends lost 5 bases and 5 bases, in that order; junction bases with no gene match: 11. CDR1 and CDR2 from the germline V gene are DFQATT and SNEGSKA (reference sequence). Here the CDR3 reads CSAGLQGAFRDTQYF. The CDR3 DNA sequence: TGCAGTGCTGGACTACAGGGGGCGTTCAGAGATACGCAGTATTTT.

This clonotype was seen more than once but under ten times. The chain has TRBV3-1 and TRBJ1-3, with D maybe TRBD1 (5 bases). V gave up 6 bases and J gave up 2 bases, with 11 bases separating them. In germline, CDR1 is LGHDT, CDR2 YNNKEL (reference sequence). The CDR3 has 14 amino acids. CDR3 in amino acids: CASSSGFTGNTIYF. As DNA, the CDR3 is TGTGCCAGCAGTTCAGGGTTTACTGGAAACACCATATATTTT.

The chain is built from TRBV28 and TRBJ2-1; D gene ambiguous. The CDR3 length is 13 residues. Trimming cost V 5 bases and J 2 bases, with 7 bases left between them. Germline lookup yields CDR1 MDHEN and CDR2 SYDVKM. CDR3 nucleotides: TGTGCCAGCAGTGACTGGACCTACAATGAGCAGTTCTTC. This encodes CASSDWTYNEQFF.

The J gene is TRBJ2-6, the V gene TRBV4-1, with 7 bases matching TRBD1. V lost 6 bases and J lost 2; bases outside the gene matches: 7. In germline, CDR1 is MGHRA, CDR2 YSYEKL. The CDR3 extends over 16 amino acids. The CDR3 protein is CASSPQGRAGANVLTF. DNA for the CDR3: TGCGCCAGCAGTCCACAGGGGAGAGCTGGGGCCAACGTCCTGACTTTC.

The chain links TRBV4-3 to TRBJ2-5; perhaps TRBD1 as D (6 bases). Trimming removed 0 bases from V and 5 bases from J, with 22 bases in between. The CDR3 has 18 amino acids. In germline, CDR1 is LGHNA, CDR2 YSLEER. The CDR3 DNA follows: TGCGCCAGCAGCCAAGAGTATCGGGGAGAGGGGGTTTCGGAGACCCAGTACTTC. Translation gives CASSQEYRGEGVSETQYF.

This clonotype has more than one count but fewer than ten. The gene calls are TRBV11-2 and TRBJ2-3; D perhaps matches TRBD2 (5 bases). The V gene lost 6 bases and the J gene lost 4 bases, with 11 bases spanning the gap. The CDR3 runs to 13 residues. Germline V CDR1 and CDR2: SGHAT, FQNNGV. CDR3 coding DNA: TGTGCCAGCAGGTCTCCCGGGGCAGATACGCAGTATTTT. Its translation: CASRSPGADTQYF.

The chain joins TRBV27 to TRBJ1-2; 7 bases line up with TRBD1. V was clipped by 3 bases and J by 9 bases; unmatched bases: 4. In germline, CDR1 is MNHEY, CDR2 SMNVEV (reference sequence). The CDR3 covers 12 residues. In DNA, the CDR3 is TGTGCCAGCAGTTTGACAGGGATTAGCTACACCTTC. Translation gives CASSLTGISYTF.

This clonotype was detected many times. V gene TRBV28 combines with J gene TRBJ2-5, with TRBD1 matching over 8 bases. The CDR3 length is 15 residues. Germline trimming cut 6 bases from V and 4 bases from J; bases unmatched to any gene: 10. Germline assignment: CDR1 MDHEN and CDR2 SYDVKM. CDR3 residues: CASSPGGLRRETQYF. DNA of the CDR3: TGTGCCAGCAGCCCAGGGGGCCTTCGTAGAGAGACCCAGTACTTC.

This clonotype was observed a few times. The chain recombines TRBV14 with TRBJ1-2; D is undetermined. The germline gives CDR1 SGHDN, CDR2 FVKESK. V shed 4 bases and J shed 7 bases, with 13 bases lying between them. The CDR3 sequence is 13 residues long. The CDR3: CASSLTTTGGYTF. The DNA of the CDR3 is TGTGCCAGCAGCCTAACGACTACTGGTGGCTACACCTTC.

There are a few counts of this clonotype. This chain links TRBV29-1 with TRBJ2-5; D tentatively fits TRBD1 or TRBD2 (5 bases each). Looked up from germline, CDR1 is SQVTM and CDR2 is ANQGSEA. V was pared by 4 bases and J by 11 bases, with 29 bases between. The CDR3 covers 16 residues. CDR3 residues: CSVGGSRERGDNEQYF. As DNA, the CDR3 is TGCAGCGTTGGTGGGAGCAGGGAAAGGGGTGACAATGAGCAGTACTTC.